These T cell receptor beta chains were read from a single sample in a study of metastatic and nonmetastatic thyroid tumors. TCRdb re-called clones via MiXCR from the PCR reads. Of 20,000 to 25,000 clones in the sample, 22% were seen once. The source material was tumor tissue. The receptors come from a female donor with papillary thyroid cancer or a benign thyroid nodule (not recorded which). Some clones in this sample may be carry-over from other donors' samples. Each CDR3 is given with its conserved first and last residue. A D gene is named only where the DNA matches it firmly. For some rows the clone size is stated as once, few or many, or as a class when expanded; others skip it.

V	size	J	D	CDR3	DNA
TRBV6-2/TRBV6-3	few	TRBJ2-1	TRBD1	CASSPRGTGAYNEQFF	TGTGCCAGCAGTCCCCGGGGCACAGGGGCCTACAATGAGCAGTTCTTC
TRBV12-5	few	TRBJ2-7	-	CDSALSYEQYF	TGTGATAGTGCCCTGAGCTACGAGCAGTACTTC
TRBV11-3	many	TRBJ2-7	-	CASSPRGSTSSYEQYF	TGTGCCAGCAGCCCAAGGGGCTCGACTAGCTCCTACGAGCAGTACTTC
TRBV4-1	-	TRBJ2-4	TRBD1	CASSHITGGENIQYF	TGCGCCAGCAGCCATATTACAGGGGGCGAAAACATTCAGTACTTC
TRBV6-1	-	TRBJ1-2	TRBD1	CASSEGTGRYGYTF	TGTGCCAGCAGTGAAGGGACAGGGCGGTATGGCTACACCTTC
TRBV4-3	-	TRBJ1-2	TRBD1	CASSTKTGTGVRGYTF	TGCGCCAGCAGCACCAAAACCGGGACAGGGGTTAGGGGCTACACCTTC
TRBV19	few	TRBJ2-2	-	CASSRSDLTGELFF	TGTGCCAGTAGTCGGTCAGACCTCACCGGGGAGCTGTTTTTT
TRBV20-1	many	TRBJ1-1	TRBD1	CSARESSGQGGRTEAFF	TGCAGTGCTAGAGAGAGTTCCGGACAGGGGGGAAGGACTGAAGCTTTCTTT
TRBV7-9	-	TRBJ2-2	TRBD1	CASSLADRADGELFF	TGTGCCAGCAGCTTAGCGGACAGGGCTGACGGGGAGCTGTTTTTT
TRBV7-2	medium-sized	TRBJ2-7	-	CASSLSGRNSYEQYF	TGTGCCAGCAGCTTAAGTGGGCGGAACTCCTACGAGCAGTACTTC
TRBV4-2	-	TRBJ1-1	TRBD1	CASSPGQGDNTEAFF	TGTGCCAGCAGCCCTGGACAGGGGGATAACACTGAAGCTTTCTTT
TRBV6-2/TRBV6-3	few	TRBJ2-1	-	CASSSFCLAGYEQFF	TGTGCCAGCAGTTCCTTTTGCTTAGCTGGGTATGAGCAGTTCTTC
TRBV27	many	TRBJ2-3	-	CASSLAWEGDTQYF	TGTGCCAGCAGTTTAGCTTGGGAAGGAGATACGCAGTATTTT
TRBV25-1	many	TRBJ2-2	TRBD2	CASSGRSTGELFF	TGTGCCAGCAGCGGGAGGAGCACCGGGGAGCTGTTTTTT
TRBV30	medium-sized	TRBJ2-7	-	CAWRGPNSYEQYF	TGTGCCTGGAGAGGGCCCAACTCCTACGAGCAGTACTTC
TRBV2	few	TRBJ1-2	-	CASSEANYGYTF	TGTGCCAGCAGTGAAGCCAACTATGGCTACACCTTC
TRBV4-1	-	TRBJ2-7	-	CASSTRDDSYEQYF	TGCGCCAGCAGCACCCGGGACGACTCCTACGAGCAGTACTTC
TRBV27	-	TRBJ2-3	-	CASSPLGAGEGDTQYF	TGTGCCAGCAGTCCTCTGGGGGCGGGAGAGGGAGATACGCAGTATTTT
TRBV6-1	-	TRBJ2-7	-	CASSVGLYEQYF	TGTGCCAGCAGTGTCGGACTCTACGAGCAGTACTTC